A single sample is the source of the 29 T cell receptor beta chains below, sequenced in a study of cytomegalovirus exposure and HLA in healthy donors. Use of 60 Vbeta and 13 Jbeta primers characterized the PCR. Assay used: immunoSEQ multiplex PCR; TCRdb lists only in-frame clones, some missing. Of roughly 140,000 clones listed, about 80% were seen once; the top ten hold about 6.4%. The sample taken for sequencing was PBMCs. These receptors all stem from a woman aged 50 to 65 in good health and CMV-seropositive.

This rearrangement joins TRBV5-6 to TRBJ2-3; 9 bases match TRBD2. The CDR3 loop spans 17 amino acids. Germline V gene lookup returns CDR1 SGHDT and CDR2 YYEEEE. The V segment lost 0 bases and the J segment 4 bases; nucleotides outside the gene matches: 9. CDR3 sequence reads: CASSLEVAGGLPDTQYF. The CDR3, as DNA: TGTGCCAGCAGCTTGGAGGTTGCGGGGGGGCTCCCAGATACGCAGTATTTT. The full variable domain, with the rest looked up from reference TRBV5-6 and TRBJ2-3, is DAGVTQSPTHLIKTRGQQVTLRCSPKSGHDTVSWYQQALGQGPQFIFQYYEEEERQRGNFPDRFSGHQFPNYSSELNVNALLLGDSALYLCASSLEVAGGLPDTQYFGPGTRLTVL.

This chain uses TRBV10-2 with TRBJ1-2; TRBD1 might be the D (6 bases). CDR3 length: 13 residues. V was clipped by 4 bases and J by 3 bases, with 9 bases between them. CDR1 and CDR2 from the germline V gene are WSHSY and SAAADI. The CDR3 nucleotides read TGCGCCAGCAGTGGGACAGCTGACTATGGCTACACCTTC. Protein: CASSGTADYGYTF.

The chain links TRBV4-3 to TRBJ2-3; the match to TRBD1 covers 8 bases. This CDR3 is built from 18 residues. The germline V gene has CDR1 LGHNA and CDR2 YSLEER. The junction had 12 bases not matched to a gene; V was cut back by 1 base and J by 3 bases. The CDR3 sequence: CASSQVIPGQVGTDTQYF. In DNA form, the CDR3 reads TGCGCCAGCAGCCAAGTCATACCGGGACAGGTGGGGACAGATACGCAGTATTTT.

V usage is TRBV9 and J usage is TRBJ1-2; D gene ambiguous. CDR1 SGDLS and CDR2 YYNGEE come from the germline V gene. This CDR3 has 12 residues. V shed 3 bases and J shed 2 bases, with 5 bases lying between them. The CDR3 DNA sequence: TGTGCCAGCAGCGAGGAGAACTATGGCTACACCTTC. This codes for CASSEENYGYTF.

Of note for this clone: A read error may account for a junction end that differs from germline. The CDR3, as DNA: TGTTCCAGCAGCTTTCGGTCCAGCGGGGCTTACACAGATACGCAGTATTTT. This sequence encodes CSSSFRSSGAYTDTQYF. The chain joins TRBV7-9 to TRBJ2-3; 7 nucleotides align to TRBD2. The CDR3 loop spans 17 amino acids. Germline V lookup: CDR1 SEHNR, CDR2 FQNEAQ (reference sequence).

The chain employs TRBV2 and TRBJ2-1; 8 bases align to TRBD2. The germline CDR1 and CDR2 sequences are SNHLY and FYNNEI. This CDR3 contains 13 residues. V trimming: 7 bases; J trimming: 5 bases; junction bases outside the gene matches: 4. The CDR3 region is CASNQAGDNEQFF. The DNA of the CDR3 is TGTGCCAGCAACCAAGCGGGGGACAATGAGCAGTTCTTC. Supplemented by reference TRBV2 and TRBJ2-1, the full variable domain reads EPEVTQTPSHQVTQMGQEVILRCVPISNHLYFYWYRQILGQKVEFLVSFYNNEISEKSEIFDDQFSVERPDGSNFTLKIRSTKLEDSAMYFCASNQAGDNEQFFGPGTRLTVL.

V gene TRBV14 combines with J gene TRBJ2-2, with 7 bases fitting TRBD1. Germline CDR1 SGHDN, CDR2 FVKESK. This CDR3 region has 15 residues. The J segment lost 4 bases and the V segment lost 2 bases, leaving 4 bases of the junction unmatched. The CDR3 coding sequence is TGTGCCAGCAGCCAATCGTCAGGGGGCACCGGGGAGCTGTTTTTT. Protein: CASSQSSGGTGELFF.

The chain recombines TRBV29-1 with TRBJ1-5; D ambiguous. This CDR3 has 13 amino acids. The germline V gene has CDR1 SQVTM and CDR2 ANQGSEA. V lost 7 bases and J 5 bases, leaving 15 bases between the germline ends. The DNA of the CDR3 is TGCAGCGCCGCCGTACGGGTGGATCAGCCCCAGCATTTT. Translated: CSAAVRVDQPQHF. Combining the CDR3 with reference TRBV29-1 and TRBJ1-5 gives the whole variable domain SAVISQKPSRDICQRGTSLTIQCQVDSQVTMMFWYRQQPGQSLTLIATANQGSEATYESGFVIDKFPISRPNLTFSTLTVSNMSPEDSSIYLCSAAVRVDQPQHFGDGTRLSIL.

The chain joins TRBV9 to TRBJ2-1, with TRBD2 matching 9 bases. V gave up 0 bases and J gave up 8 bases; unmatched junction bases: 9. Germline V gives CDR1 SGDLS, CDR2 YYNGEE. The CDR3 is made up of 16 amino acids. This chain's CDR3 is CASSVEGGGAFDEQFF. The CDR3 DNA sequence: TGTGCCAGCAGCGTAGAAGGCGGGGGGGCCTTCGATGAGCAGTTCTTC. The full variable domain, in which reference TRBV9 and TRBJ2-1 provide the parts outside the CDR3, is DSGVTQTPKHLITATGQRVTLRCSPRSGDLSVYWYQQSLDQGLQFLIQYYNGEERAKGNILERFSAQQFPDLHSELNLSSLELGDSALYFCASSVEGGGAFDEQFFGPGTRLTVL.

This chain uses TRBV6-6 with TRBJ2-7; D might be TRBD2 (5 bases). The CDR3 is made up of 12 amino acids. Trimming removed 2 bases from V and 7 bases from J, with 9 bases in between. Germline V gene lookup returns CDR1 MNHNY and CDR2 SVGAGI (reference sequence). This chain's CDR3 is CASSYQRREQYF. For the CDR3, the DNA is TGTGCCAGCAGTTACCAGCGGAGGGAGCAGTACTTC.

This clone was detected once. The J gene is TRBJ2-7, the V gene TRBV5-5; the match to TRBD2 covers 7 bases. Losses at the gene ends were 4 bases for V and 4 bases for J; bases not matched to a gene: 14. In germline, CDR1 is SGHKS, CDR2 YYEKEE (reference sequence). CDR3 length: 16 amino acids. In DNA form, the CDR3 reads TGTGCCAGCAGCACCGGACGTTCGGGGGGAAAATACGAGCAGTACTTC. Amino acid sequence: CASSTGRSGGKYEQYF. Filled out from reference TRBV5-5 and TRBJ2-7, the complete variable domain reads DAGVTQSPTHLIKTRGQQVTLRCSPISGHKSVSWYQQVLGQGPQFIFQYYEKEERGRGNFPDRFSARQFPNYSSELNVNALLLGDSALYLCASSTGRSGGKYEQYFGPGTRLTVT.

A note on this clone: A junction end diverges from the germline sequence, so it may reflect a read error. The chain couples TRBV6-6 to TRBJ2-1; the match to TRBD2 covers 10 bases. The CDR3 spans 15 residues. Germline V CDR1 and CDR2: MNHNY, SVGAGI (reference sequence). CDR3 coding DNA: TGTGCCGGCAGTTACGGAGCGGGGGGGCCCTATGAGCAGTTCTTC. Protein product: CAGSYGAGGPYEQFF.

J is TRBJ1-1 and V is TRBV2; 7 nucleotides match TRBD1. J was trimmed by 1 base and V by 4 bases; bases with no gene match: 6. Germline V CDR1 and CDR2: SNHLY, FYNNEI. There are 15 residues in the CDR3. CDR3 DNA sequence: TGTGCCAGCAGTGTAACTCCAGGGGGGAACACTGAAGCTTTCTTT. It codes for CASSVTPGGNTEAFF.

V usage is TRBV5-5 and J usage is TRBJ2-7; 7 nucleotides match TRBD1. V gave up 0 bases and J gave up 4 bases; unmatched junction bases: 4. Per the germline V gene, CDR1 is SGHKS and CDR2 is YYEKEE (reference sequence). This CDR3 has 14 amino acids. CDR3 amino acids: CASSLEGQIYEQYF. CDR3 DNA: TGTGCCAGCAGCTTGGAGGGACAGATATACGAGCAGTACTTC.

This clone was observed a handful of times. The CDR3 DNA is TGTGCCAGTGAACAGGTCACCGGGGAGCTGTTTTTT. It yields the protein CASEQVTGELFF. This chain uses TRBV19 with TRBJ2-2; TRBD1 is a possible D gene (5 bases). CDR1 is LNHDA and CDR2 is SQIVND in the germline V gene (reference sequence). Trimming cost V 8 bases and J 4 bases, with 8 bases left between them. The CDR3 has 12 amino acids.

The rearrangement uses TRBV10-2 and TRBJ1-6, with TRBD1 identical over 9 bases. V lost 6 bases and J lost 7; bases outside the gene matches: 4. The CDR3 is made up of 14 amino acids. Germline-derived CDR1 and CDR2 are WSHSY and SAAADI. CDR3 sequence reads: CASRGTGLNSPLHF. DNA for the CDR3: TGCGCCAGCAGGGGGACAGGGCTAAATTCACCCCTCCACTTT.

In its sample, this clone was seen once. The rearrangement joins TRBV5-1 to TRBJ2-1; 15 nucleotides agree with TRBD2. The CDR3 has 16 amino acids. V trimming: 3 bases; J trimming: 10 bases; junction bases outside the gene matches: 8. Germline loops: CDR1 SGHRS, CDR2 YFSETQ. This chain's CDR3 is CASSSGLAGGYGEQFF. CDR3 DNA: TGCGCCAGCAGCTCCGGACTAGCGGGGGGGTATGGCGAGCAGTTCTTC.

The CDR3: CASSQEEGAGISPLHF. For the CDR3, the DNA is TGCGCCAGCAGCCAAGAAGAAGGGGCTGGAATTTCACCCCTCCACTTT. This sequence joins TRBV4-1 and TRBJ1-6, with a tentative D call TRBD1 (5 bases). The CDR3 consists of 16 residues. Germline CDR1 and CDR2: MGHRA and YSYEKL. The V end lost 0 bases, the J end lost 9 bases, and 15 bases lay between the germline ends.

This chain joins TRBV13 and TRBJ2-1, with 10 bases identical to TRBD2. Losses at the gene ends were 7 bases for V and 2 bases for J; bases not matched to a gene: 5. Looked up from germline, CDR1 is PRHDT and CDR2 is FYEKMQ (reference sequence). The length of the CDR3 is 15 residues. The CDR3 bases are TGTGCCAGCAAGCTCCTAGCGGGGGCCTACAATGAGCAGTTCTTC. Its translation: CASKLLAGAYNEQFF.

The sample holds a few counts of this clone. The chain uses TRBV12-2 and TRBJ2-7; no DNA check was done on the table's D call, TRBD2. TRBV12-2 is a known pseudogene. This CDR3 comprises 16 residues. CDR3 bases: TGTGCAAGTCGCTTGAGGGCCGGCCCTCCATGGTACGAGCAGTACTTC. This sequence encodes CASRLRAGPPWYEQYF.

This chain links TRBV5-1 with TRBJ2-3, with TRBD2 matching 7 bases. V shed 3 bases, J shed 6 bases, and the junction held 7 bases outside the gene matches. CDR1 is SGHRS, CDR2 YFSETQ, per germline. This CDR3 has 14 amino acids. DNA for the CDR3: TGCGCCAGCAGCTCAGCGGGGAGATGGGATACGCAGTATTTT. Translated: CASSSAGRWDTQYF.

J is TRBJ1-2 and V is TRBV6-1; 7 bases map to TRBD1. The J segment lost 7 bases and the V segment lost 1 base, leaving 9 bases of the junction unmatched. This CDR3 has 15 residues. Germline V gives CDR1 MNHNS, CDR2 SASEGT. The CDR3 region has the DNA TGTGCCAGCAGTGAAGTCCGACAGGGCGGGCGTGGCTACACCTTC. Amino acids: CASSEVRQGGRGYTF.

The chain carries TRBV4-3 and TRBJ1-1, with 7 bases lining up with TRBD1. There are 14 residues in the CDR3. V shed 11 bases and J 1 base; nucleotides not matched to a gene: 10. Germline CDR1 reads LGHNA; CDR2 reads YSLEER. As DNA, the CDR3 is TGCGCCTCTTGCCAGGGGGGAGCGAACACTGAAGCTTTCTTT. Its protein product is CASCQGGANTEAFF.

The V gene is TRBV9, the J gene TRBJ2-1; 7 nucleotides align to TRBD1. Germline CDR1 and CDR2: SGDLS and YYNGEE. CDR3 length: 13 residues. V gave up 3 bases and J gave up 9 bases; unmatched junction bases: 6. The CDR3 DNA reads as TGTGCCAGCAGCGGCAGACAGGGCGGTGAGCAGTTCTTC. Translated, it gives CASSGRQGGEQFF.

The chain couples TRBV14 to TRBJ1-2; a weak D match, TRBD1 (6 bases). This CDR3 region has 14 residues. Trimming shortened V by 4 bases and J by 4 bases, and 13 bases separated the two germline ends. CDR1 SGHDN and CDR2 FVKESK come from the germline V gene. CDR3 sequence (DNA): TGTGCCAGCAGCCTCAGTGGGGGCAGCTATGGCTACACCTTC. This encodes CASSLSGGSYGYTF.

This chain connects TRBV4-1 to TRBJ2-2; TRBD2 matches at 7 bases. The germline V gene encodes CDR1 MGHRA and CDR2 YSYEKL. The length of the CDR3 is 16 residues. Trimming cost V 1 base and J 4 bases; bases outside gene matches: 6. The CDR3: CASSQGGGVITGELFF. CDR3 DNA sequence: TGCGCCAGCAGCCAAGGGGGAGGGGTGATCACCGGGGAGCTGTTTTTT.

The chain joins TRBV7-9 to TRBJ2-1; 12 nucleotides match TRBD1. Germline loops: CDR1 SEHNR, CDR2 FQNEAQ (reference sequence). J gave up 7 bases and V 2 bases, and 3 bases lay outside the gene matches. This CDR3 has 15 amino acids. The CDR3 region has the DNA TGTGCCAGCAGCTTACCGGGACAGGGGGCTAATGAGCAGTTCTTC. The encoded protein is CASSLPGQGANEQFF. Drawing the rest from reference TRBV7-9 and TRBJ2-1, the complete variable domain is DTGVSQNPRHKITKRGQNVTFRCDPISEHNRLYWYRQTLGQGPEFLTYFQNEAQLEKSRLLSDRFSAERPKGSFSTLEIQRTEQGDSAMYLCASSLPGQGANEQFFGPGTRLTVL.

The chain joins TRBV7-6 to TRBJ1-1, with TRBD1 matching 7 bases. The CDR3 consists of 16 residues. The J segment lost 3 bases and the V segment lost 1 base, leaving 8 bases of the junction unmatched. Germline values: CDR1 SGHVS, CDR2 FNYEAQ. DNA of the CDR3: TGTGCCAGCAGCTTAGGACAGGGAAGTTGGGACACTGAAGCTTTCTTT. It translates to CASSLGQGSWDTEAFF. Combining the CDR3 with reference TRBV7-6 and TRBJ1-1 gives the whole variable domain GAGVSQSPRYKVTKRGQDVALRCDPISGHVSLYWYRQALGQGPEFLTYFNYEAQQDKSGLPNDRFSAERPEGSISTLTIQRTEQRDSAMYRCASSLGQGSWDTEAFFGQGTRLTVV.

The rearrangement uses TRBV30 and TRBJ2-2, with D perhaps matching TRBD2 (5 bases). Germline V gene data show CDR1 as GTSNPN and CDR2 as SVGIG (reference sequence). The CDR3 length is 12 residues. Trimming stripped 5 bases from V and 6 bases from J, with 10 bases between. The CDR3 DNA reads as TGTGCCTGGGGCCTCGGGGCCGGGGAGCTGTTTTTT. It translates to CAWGLGAGELFF.